This entry describes one TCR beta chain. This specimen belongs to a study of blood T cell repertoires in COVID-19. This CDR3 comprises 15 residues. Germline values: CDR1 SNHLY, CDR2 FYNNEI. V was clipped by 6 bases and J by 4 bases, with 17 bases between them. Participant age was roughly 18 to 100 years, and participants resided in roughly 24 US areas. Assay: immunoSEQ multiplex PCR; the TCRdb copy retains only in-frame clones and omits some. The sample lists a few hundred thousand clones, roughly 87% occurring once. The sequencing input was PBMCs or T cells enriched from blood (not recorded which). This sequence was found in a woman aged 25 to 45 who had recovered from COVID-19. This chain uses TRBV2 with TRBJ2-3, with D maybe TRBD2 (6 bases). The CDR3, as DNA: TGTGCCAGCAGGCGGGGTGGGGGTCCCGCAGATACGCAGTATTTT. Translating it yields CASRRGGGPADTQYF.